This T cell receptor beta chain comes out of a study of Tregs in tolerant kidney transplant recipients. Produced via immunoSEQ multiplex PCR; TCRdb's table is partial and in-frame only. The profile covers some 88,000 clones, with 85% to 95% appearing a single time and over 4% taken by the ten largest. Unmatched junction bases numbered 6, after V lost 5 bases and J lost 1 base. The CDR3 length is 15 residues. The V gene's germline CDR1 is SGHDT and CDR2 YYEEEE. Sample: CD8+ T cells from blood. The receptor was isolated from a human donor in good health. The chain links TRBV5-6 to TRBJ2-3; TRBD1 matches 8 bases. Here the CDR3 reads CASRTQGAGTDTQYF. CDR3 sequence (DNA): TGTGCCAGCAGGACTCAGGGGGCCGGCACAGATACGCAGTATTTT.